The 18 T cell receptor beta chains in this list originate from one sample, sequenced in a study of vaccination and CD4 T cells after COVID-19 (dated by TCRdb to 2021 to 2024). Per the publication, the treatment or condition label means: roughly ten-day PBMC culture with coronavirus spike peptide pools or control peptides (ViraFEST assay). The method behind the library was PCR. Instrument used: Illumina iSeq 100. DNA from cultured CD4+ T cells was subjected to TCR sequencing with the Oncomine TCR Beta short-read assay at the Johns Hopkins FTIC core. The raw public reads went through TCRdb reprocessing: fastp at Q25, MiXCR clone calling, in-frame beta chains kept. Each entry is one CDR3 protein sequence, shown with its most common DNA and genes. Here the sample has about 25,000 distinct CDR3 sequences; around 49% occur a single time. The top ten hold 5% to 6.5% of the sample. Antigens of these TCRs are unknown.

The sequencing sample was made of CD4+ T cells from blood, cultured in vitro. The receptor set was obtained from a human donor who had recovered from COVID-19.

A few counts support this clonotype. This CDR3 reads CASSLTGTRPYEQYF. In nucleotides, the CDR3 is TGTGCCAGCAGTTTAACCGGGACCCGGCCCTACGAGCAGTACTTC. V is TRBV12-3 or TRBV12-4 and J is TRBJ2-7; tentatively, D is TRBD1 or TRBD2 (5 bases each). The CDR3 runs to 15 residues. V lost 2 bases and J lost 2, with 13 bases in between.

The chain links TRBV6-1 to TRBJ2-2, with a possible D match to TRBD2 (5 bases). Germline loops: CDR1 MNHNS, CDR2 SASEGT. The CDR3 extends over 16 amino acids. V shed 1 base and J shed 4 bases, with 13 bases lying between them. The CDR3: CASSEVVGRGTGELFF. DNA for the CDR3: TGTGCCAGCAGTGAAGTGGTGGGTCGGGGCACCGGGGAGCTGTTTTTT.

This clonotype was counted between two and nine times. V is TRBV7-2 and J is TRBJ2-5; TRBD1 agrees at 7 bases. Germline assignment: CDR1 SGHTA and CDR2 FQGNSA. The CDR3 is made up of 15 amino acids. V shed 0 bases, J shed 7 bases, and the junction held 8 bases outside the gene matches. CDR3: CASSLARRAGGTQYF. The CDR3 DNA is TGTGCCAGCAGCTTAGCTAGGCGGGCAGGGGGGACCCAGTACTTC. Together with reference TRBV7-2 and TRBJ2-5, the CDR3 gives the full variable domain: GAGVSQSPSNKVTEKGKDVELRCDPISGHTALYWYRQSLGQGLEFLIYFQGNSAPDKSGLPSDRFSAERTGGSVSTLTIQRTQQEDSAVYLCASSLARRAGGTQYFGPGTRLLVL.

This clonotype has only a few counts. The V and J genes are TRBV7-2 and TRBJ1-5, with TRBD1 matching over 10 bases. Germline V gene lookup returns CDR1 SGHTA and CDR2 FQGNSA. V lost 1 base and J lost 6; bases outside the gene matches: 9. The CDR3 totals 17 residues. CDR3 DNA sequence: TGTGCCAGCAGCTTAGGCGAGGGACAGGGGTTCGGTCAGCCCCAGCATTTT. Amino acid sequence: CASSLGEGQGFGQPQHF.

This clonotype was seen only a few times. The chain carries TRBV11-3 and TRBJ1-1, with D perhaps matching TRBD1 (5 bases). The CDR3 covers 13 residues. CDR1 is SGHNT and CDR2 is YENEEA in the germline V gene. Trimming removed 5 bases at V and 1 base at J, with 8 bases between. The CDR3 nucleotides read TGTGCCAGCAGCCGACAGCAGAACACTGAAGCTTTCTTT. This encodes CASSRQQNTEAFF.

The CDR3 spells CSATSGPQETQYF. As DNA, the CDR3 is TGCAGTGCTACAAGCGGGCCCCAAGAGACCCAGTACTTC. This rearrangement joins TRBV20-1 to TRBJ2-5; possibly TRBD2 for D (6 bases). Trimming cost V 4 bases and J 1 base, with 10 bases left between them. The germline gives CDR1 DFQATT, CDR2 SNEGSKA (reference sequence). CDR3 size: 13 residues.

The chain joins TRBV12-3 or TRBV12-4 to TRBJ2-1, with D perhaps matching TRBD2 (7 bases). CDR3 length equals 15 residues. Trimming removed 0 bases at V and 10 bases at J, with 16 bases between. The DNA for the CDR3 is TGTGCCAGCAGTTTAGCGGGGGGGCCGGTTGAGGAGCAGTTCTTC. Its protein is CASSLAGGPVEEQFF.

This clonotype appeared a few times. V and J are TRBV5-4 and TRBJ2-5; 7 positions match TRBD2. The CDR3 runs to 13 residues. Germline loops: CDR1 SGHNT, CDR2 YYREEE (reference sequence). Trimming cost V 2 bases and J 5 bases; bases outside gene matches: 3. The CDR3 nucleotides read TGTGCCAGCAGCTTAGCGGGGTTGGAGACCCAGTACTTC. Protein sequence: CASSLAGLETQYF.

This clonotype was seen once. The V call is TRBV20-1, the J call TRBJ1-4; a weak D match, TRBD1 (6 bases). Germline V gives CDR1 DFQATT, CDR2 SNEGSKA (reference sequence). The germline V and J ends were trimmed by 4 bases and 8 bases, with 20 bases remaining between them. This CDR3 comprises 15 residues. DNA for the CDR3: TGCAGTGCTAACATCAGACAGGCCCTGCGGGAAAAACTGTTTTTT. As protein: CSANIRQALREKLFF.

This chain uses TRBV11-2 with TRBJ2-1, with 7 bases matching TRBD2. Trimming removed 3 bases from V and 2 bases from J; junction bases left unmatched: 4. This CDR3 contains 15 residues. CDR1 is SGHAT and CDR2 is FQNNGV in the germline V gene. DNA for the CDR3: TGTGCCAGCAGCTTGAGACTAGCCCCCTACAATGAGCAGTTCTTC. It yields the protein CASSLRLAPYNEQFF.

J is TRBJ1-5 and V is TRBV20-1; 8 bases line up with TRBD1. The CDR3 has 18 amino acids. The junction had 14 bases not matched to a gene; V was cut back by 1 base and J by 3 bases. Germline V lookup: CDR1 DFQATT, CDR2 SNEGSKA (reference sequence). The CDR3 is CSARGIASGTGYNQPQHF. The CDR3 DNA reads TGCAGTGCTAGAGGCATCGCCTCCGGGACAGGCTACAATCAGCCCCAGCATTTT.

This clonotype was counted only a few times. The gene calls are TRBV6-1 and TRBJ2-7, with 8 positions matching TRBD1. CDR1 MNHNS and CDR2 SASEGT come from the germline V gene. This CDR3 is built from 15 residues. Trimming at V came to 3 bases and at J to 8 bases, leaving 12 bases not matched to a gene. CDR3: CASSDPGQARGKQYF. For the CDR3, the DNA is TGTGCCAGCAGTGACCCGGGACAGGCCCGGGGGAAGCAGTACTTC.

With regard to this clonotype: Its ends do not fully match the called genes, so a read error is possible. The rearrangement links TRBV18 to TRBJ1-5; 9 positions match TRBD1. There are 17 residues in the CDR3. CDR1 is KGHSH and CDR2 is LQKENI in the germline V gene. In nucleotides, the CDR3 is TGTGCCAACTCATCCCAAACAGGGGGCGGAAGCAATCAGCCCCAGCATTTT. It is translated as CANSSQTGGGSNQPQHF.

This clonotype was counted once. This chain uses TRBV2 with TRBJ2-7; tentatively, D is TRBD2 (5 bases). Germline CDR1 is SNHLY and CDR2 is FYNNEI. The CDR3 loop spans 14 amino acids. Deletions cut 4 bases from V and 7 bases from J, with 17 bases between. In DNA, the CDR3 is TGTGCCAGCAGTGGGGCACGGGCGTCGGGGGAGCAGTACTTC. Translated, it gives CASSGARASGEQYF.

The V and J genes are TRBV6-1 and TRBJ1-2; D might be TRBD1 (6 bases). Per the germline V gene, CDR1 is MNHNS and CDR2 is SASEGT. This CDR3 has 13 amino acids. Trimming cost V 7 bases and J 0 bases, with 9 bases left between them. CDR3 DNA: TGTGCCAGCACTCGGACAGCTAACTATGGCTACACCTTC. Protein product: CASTRTANYGYTF.

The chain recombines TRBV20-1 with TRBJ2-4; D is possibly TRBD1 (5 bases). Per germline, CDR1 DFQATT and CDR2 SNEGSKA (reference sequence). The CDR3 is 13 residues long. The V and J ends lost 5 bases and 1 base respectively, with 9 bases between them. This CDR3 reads CSAPDSAKNIQYF. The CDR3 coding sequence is TGCAGTGCTCCCGACAGCGCCAAAAACATTCAGTACTTC.

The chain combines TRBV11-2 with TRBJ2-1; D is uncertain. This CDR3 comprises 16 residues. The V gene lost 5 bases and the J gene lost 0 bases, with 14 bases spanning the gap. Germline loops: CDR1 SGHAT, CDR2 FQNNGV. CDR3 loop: CASSPPWASSYNEQFF. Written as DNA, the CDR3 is TGTGCCAGCAGCCCACCTTGGGCTAGCTCCTACAATGAGCAGTTCTTC.

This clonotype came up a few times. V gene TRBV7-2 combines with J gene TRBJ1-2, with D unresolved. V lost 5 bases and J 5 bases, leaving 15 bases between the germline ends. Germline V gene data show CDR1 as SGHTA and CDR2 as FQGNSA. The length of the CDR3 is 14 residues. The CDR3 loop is CASSLRGLGYGYTF. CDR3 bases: TGTGCCAGCAGCCTCCGAGGGCTGGGGTATGGCTACACCTTC.